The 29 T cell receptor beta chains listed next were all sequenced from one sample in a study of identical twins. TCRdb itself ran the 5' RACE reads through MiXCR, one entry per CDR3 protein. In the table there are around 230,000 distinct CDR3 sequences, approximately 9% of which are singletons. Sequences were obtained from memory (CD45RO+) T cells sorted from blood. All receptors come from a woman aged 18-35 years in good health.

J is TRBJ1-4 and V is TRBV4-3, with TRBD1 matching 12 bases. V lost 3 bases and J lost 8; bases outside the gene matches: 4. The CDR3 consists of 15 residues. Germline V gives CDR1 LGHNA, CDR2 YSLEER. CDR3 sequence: CASSHTGQGAEKLFF. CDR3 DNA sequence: TGCGCCAGCAGCCACACGGGACAGGGGGCGGAAAAACTGTTTTTT.

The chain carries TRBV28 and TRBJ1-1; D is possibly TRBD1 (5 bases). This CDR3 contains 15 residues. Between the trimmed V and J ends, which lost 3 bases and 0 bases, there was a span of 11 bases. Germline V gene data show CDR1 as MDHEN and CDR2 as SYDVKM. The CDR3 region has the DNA TGTGCCAGCAGTTTTCGTGACAGATTGAACACTGAAGCTTTCTTT. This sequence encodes CASSFRDRLNTEAFF.

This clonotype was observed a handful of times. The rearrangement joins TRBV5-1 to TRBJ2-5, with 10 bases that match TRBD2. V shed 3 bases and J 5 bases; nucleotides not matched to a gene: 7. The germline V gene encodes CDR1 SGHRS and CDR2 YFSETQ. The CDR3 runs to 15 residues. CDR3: CASSSETSGWETQYF. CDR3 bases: TGCGCCAGCAGCTCGGAGACTAGCGGGTGGGAGACCCAGTACTTC.

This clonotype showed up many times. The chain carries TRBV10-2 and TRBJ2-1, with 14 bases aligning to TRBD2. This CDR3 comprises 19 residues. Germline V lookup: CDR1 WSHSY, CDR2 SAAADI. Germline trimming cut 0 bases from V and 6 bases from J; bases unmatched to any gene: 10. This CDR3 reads CASSESTSGRAYRGNEQFF. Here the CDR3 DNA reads TGCGCCAGCAGTGAGTCGACTAGCGGGAGGGCCTATCGAGGCAATGAGCAGTTCTTC.

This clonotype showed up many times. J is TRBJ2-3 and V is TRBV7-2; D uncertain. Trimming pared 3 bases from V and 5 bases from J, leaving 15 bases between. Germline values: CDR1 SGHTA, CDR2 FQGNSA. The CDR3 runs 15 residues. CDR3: CASSFLGVGLDTQYF. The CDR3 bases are TGTGCCAGCAGCTTTCTTGGGGTGGGCCTAGATACGCAGTATTTT.

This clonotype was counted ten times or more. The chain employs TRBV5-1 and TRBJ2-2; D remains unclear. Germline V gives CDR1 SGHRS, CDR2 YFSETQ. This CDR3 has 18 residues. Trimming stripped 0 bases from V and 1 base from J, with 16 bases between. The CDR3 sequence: CASSLVFRGRQNTGELFF. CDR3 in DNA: TGCGCCAGCAGCTTGGTATTTCGAGGACGGCAGAACACCGGGGAGCTGTTTTTT.

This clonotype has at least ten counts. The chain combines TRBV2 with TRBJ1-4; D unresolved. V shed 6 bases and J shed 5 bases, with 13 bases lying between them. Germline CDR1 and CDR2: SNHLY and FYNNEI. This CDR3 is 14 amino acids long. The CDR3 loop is CASSDTDGNEKLFF. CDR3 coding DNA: TGTGCCAGCAGCGATACGGACGGGAATGAAAAACTGTTTTTT.

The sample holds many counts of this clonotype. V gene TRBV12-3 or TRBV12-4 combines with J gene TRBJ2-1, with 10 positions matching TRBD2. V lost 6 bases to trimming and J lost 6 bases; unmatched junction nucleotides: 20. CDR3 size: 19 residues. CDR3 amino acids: CASSLTSGTVFSRRNEQFF. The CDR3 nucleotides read TGTGCCAGCAGCCTTACTAGCGGGACCGTTTTTAGTCGTCGCAATGAGCAGTTCTTC.

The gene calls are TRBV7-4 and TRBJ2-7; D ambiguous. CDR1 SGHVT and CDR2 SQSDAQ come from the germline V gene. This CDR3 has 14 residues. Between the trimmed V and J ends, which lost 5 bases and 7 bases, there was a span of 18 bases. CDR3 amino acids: CASSPPPVRREQYF. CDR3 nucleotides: TGTGCCAGCAGCCCCCCCCCAGTCCGCAGGGAGCAGTACTTC.

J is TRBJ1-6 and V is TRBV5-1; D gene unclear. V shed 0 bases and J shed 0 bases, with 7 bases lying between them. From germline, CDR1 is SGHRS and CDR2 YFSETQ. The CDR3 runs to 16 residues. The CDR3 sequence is CASSLDRSSYNSPLHF. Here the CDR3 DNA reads TGCGCCAGCAGCTTGGACAGAAGCTCCTATAATTCACCCCTCCACTTT.

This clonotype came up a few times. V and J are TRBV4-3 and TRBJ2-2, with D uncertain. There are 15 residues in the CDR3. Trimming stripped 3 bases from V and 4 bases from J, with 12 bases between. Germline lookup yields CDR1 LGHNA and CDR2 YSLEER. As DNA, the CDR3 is TGCGCCAGCAGCCAGGCCCTACACATCACCGGGGAGCTGTTTTTT. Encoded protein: CASSQALHITGELFF.

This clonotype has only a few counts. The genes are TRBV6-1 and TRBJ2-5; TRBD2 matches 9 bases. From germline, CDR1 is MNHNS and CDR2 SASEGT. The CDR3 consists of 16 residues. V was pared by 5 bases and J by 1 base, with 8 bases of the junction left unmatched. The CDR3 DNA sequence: TGTGCCAGCAGTCTGGGGACAGCGGGGGGCCAAGAGACCCAGTACTTC. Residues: CASSLGTAGGQETQYF.

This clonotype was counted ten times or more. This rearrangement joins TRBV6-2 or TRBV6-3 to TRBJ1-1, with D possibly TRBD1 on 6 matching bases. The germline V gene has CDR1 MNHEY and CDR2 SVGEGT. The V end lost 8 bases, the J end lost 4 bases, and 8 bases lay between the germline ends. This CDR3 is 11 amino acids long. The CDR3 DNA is TGTGCCAGCGGGGGGCTCACTGAAGCTTTCTTT. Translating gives CASGGLTEAFF.

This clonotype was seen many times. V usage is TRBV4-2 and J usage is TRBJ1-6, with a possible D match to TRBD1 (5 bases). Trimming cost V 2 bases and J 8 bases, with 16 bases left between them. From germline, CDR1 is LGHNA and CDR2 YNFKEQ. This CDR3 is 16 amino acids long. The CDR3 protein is CASSQQNSRADSPLHF. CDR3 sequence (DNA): TGTGCCAGCAGCCAACAGAACAGCAGGGCTGATTCACCCCTCCACTTT.

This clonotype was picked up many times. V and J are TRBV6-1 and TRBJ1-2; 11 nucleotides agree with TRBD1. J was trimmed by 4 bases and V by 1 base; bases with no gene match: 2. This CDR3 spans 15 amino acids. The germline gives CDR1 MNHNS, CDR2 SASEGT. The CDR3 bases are TGTGCCAGCAGTGAAGGGACAGGGGGCGCCTATGGCTACACCTTC. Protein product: CASSEGTGGAYGYTF.

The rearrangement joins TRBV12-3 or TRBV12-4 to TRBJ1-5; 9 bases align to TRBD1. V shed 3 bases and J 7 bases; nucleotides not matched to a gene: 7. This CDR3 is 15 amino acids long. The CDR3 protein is CASSFQMTGGQPQHF. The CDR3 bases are TGTGCCAGCAGTTTTCAAATGACAGGGGGACAGCCCCAGCATTTT.

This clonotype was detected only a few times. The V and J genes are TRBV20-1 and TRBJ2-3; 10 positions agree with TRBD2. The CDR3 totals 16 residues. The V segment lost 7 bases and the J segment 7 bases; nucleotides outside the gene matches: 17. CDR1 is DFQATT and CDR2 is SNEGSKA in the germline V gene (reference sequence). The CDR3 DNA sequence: TGCAGTGTTTTAGCGGGAGGCGGCGTTTGGGGGAATACGCAGTATTTT. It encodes CSVLAGGGVWGNTQYF.

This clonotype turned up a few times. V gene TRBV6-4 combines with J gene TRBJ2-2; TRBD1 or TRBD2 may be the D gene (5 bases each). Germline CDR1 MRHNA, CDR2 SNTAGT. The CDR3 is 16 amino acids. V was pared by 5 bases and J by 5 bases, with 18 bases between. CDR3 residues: CASSMGRSGGTGELFF. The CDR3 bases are TGTGCCAGCAGTATGGGGCGGAGTGGCGGGACCGGGGAGCTGTTTTTT.

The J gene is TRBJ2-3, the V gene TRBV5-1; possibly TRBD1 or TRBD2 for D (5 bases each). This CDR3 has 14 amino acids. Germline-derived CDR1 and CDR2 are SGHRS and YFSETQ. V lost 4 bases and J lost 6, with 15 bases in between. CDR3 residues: CASSPGTALDTQYF. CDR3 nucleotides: TGCGCCAGCAGCCCGGGGACGGCCCTTGATACGCAGTATTTT. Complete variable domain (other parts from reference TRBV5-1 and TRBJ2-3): KAGVTQTPRYLIKTRGQQVTLSCSPISGHRSVSWYQQTPGQGLQFLFEYFSETQRNKGNFPGRFSGRQFSNSRSEMNVSTLELGDSALYLCASSPGTALDTQYFGPGTRLTVL.

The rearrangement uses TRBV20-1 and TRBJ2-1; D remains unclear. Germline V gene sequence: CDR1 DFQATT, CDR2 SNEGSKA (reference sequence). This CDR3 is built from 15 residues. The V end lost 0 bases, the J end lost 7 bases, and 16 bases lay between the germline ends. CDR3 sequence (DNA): TGCAGTGCTAGAGATGGCGGAAGGACGGAGAATGAGCAGTTCTTC. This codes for CSARDGGRTENEQFF.

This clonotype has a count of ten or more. CDR3 coding DNA: TGTGCCAGCAGTCCGACGGACGTCCTCTCCTACGAGCAGTACTTC. Its translation is CASSPTDVLSYEQYF. V and J are TRBV12-3 or TRBV12-4 and TRBJ2-7; unclear D gene. V was cut by 5 bases and J by 0 bases, with 14 bases left in between. The CDR3 sequence is 15 residues long.

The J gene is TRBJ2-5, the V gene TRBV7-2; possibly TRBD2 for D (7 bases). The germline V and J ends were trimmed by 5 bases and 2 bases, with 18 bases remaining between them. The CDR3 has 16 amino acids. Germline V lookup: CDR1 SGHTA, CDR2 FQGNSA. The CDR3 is CASSRQGGSGQETQYF. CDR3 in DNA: TGTGCCAGCAGCCGCCAAGGGGGTAGCGGGCAAGAGACCCAGTACTTC.

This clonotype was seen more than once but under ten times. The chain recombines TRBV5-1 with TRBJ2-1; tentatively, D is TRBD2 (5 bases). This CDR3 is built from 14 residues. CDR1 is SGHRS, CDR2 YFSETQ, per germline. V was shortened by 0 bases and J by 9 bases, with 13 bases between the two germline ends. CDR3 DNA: TGCGCCAGCAGCTTGGCCCAACTAGAGGCTGAGCAGTTCTTC. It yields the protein CASSLAQLEAEQFF.

DNA for the CDR3: TGTGCCAGCAGCTTCAATTGGGGGGGGGCTTTCTTT. Its translation is CASSFNWGGAFF. V and J are TRBV11-2 and TRBJ1-1; TRBD1 is a possible D gene (5 bases). The germline V gene encodes CDR1 SGHAT and CDR2 FQNNGV. The CDR3 is 12 amino acids. Between the trimmed V and J ends, which lost 3 bases and 11 bases, there was a span of 13 bases.

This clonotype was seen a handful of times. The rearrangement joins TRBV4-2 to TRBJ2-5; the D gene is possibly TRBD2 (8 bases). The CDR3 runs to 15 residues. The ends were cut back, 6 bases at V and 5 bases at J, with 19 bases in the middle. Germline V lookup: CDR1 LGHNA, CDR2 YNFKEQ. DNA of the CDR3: TGTGCCAGCAGTCGAACGGGAGGGGGCCGCGAGACCCAGTACTTC. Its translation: CASSRTGGGRETQYF.

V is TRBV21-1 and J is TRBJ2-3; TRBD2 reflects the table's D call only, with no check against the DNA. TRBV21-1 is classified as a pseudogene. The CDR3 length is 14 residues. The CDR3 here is CASSKVRGWDTQYF. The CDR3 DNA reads TGTGCCAGCAGCAAAGTCCGGGGCTGGGATACGCAGTATTTT.

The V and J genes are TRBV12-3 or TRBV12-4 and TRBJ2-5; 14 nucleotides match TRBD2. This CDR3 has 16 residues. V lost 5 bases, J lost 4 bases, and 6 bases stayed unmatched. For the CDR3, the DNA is TGTGCCAGCAGTCCCGGGACTAGCGGGAGAGGAGAGACCCAGTACTTC. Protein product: CASSPGTSGRGETQYF.

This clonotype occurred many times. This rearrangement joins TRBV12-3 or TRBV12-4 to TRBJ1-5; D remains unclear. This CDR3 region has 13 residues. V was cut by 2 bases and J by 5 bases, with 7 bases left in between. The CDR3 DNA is TGTGCCAGCAGTTTAATAAGGGATCAGCCCCAGCATTTT. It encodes CASSLIRDQPQHF.

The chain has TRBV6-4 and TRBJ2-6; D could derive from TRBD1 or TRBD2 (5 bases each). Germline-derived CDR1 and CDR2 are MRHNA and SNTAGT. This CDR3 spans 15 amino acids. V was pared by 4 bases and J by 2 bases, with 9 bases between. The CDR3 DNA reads TGTGCCAGCAGTGGGGGGTCCCCTGGGGCCAACGTCCTGACTTTC. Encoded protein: CASSGGSPGANVLTF.